This TCR beta chain was identified in a study of blood T cell repertoires in COVID-19. V was shortened by 0 bases and J by 5 bases, with 8 bases between the two germline ends. The CDR3 extends over 13 amino acids. In germline, CDR1 is LGHNA, CDR2 YNFKEQ. Under the authors' procedure: Amplified reference gene primers provided the basis for estimating nucleated cell counts. Clones were sequenced by immunoSEQ multiplex PCR, and TCRdb holds only the in-frame ones, with some missing. V and J calls plus clone size are reproduced from that table; the DNA served to infer D and trimming. This table has roughly 200,000 clones, 65% to 90% appearing once.

The sequence was collected from a woman in her thirties or forties with acute COVID-19. Sequencing was carried out using PBMCs or T cells enriched from blood (not recorded which). The chain links TRBV4-2 to TRBJ2-7; D not resolved. CDR3 loop: CASSQEETHEQYF. In DNA form, the CDR3 reads TGTGCCAGCAGCCAAGAGGAGACCCACGAGCAGTACTTC.